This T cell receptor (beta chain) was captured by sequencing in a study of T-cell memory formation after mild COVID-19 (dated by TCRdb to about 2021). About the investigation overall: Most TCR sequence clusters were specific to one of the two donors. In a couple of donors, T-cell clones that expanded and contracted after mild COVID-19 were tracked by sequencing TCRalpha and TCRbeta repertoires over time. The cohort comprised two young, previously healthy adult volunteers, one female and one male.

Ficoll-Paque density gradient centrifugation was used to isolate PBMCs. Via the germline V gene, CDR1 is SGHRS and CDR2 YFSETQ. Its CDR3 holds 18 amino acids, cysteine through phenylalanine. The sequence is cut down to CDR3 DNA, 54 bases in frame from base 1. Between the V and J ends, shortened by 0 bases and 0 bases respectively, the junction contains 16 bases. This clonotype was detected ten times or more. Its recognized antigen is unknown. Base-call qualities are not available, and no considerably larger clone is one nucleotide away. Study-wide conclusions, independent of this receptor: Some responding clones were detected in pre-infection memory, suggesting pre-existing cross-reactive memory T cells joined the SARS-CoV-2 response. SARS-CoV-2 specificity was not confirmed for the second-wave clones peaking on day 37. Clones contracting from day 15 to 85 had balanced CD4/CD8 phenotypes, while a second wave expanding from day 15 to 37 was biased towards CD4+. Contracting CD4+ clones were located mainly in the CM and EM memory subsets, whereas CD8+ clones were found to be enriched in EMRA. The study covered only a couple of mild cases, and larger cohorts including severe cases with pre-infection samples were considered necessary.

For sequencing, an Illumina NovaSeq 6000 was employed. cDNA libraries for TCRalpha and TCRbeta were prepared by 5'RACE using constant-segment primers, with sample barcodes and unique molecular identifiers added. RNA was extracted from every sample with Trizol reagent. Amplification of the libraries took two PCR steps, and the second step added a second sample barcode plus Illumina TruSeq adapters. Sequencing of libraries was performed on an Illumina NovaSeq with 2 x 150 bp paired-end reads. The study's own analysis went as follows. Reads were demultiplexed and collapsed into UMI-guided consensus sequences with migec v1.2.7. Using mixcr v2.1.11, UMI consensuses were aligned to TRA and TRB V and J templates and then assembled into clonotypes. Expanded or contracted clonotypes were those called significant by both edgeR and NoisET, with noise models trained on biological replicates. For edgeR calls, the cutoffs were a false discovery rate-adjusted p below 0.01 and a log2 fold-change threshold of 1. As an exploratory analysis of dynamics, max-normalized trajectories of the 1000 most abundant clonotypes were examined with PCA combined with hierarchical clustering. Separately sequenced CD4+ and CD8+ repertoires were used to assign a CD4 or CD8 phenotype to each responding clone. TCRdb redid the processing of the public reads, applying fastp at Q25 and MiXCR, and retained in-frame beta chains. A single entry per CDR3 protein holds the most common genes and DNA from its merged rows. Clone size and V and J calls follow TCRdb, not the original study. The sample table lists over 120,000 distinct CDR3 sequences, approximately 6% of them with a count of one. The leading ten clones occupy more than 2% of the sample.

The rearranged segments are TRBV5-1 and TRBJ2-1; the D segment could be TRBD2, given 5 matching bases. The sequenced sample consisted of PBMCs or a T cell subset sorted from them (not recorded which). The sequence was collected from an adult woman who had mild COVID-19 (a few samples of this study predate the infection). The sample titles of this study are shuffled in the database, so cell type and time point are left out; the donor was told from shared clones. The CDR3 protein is CASSLEGYSAVSYNEQFF. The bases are TGCGCCAGCAGCTTGGAGGGTTATTCAGCGGTCTCCTACAATGAGCAGTTCTTC. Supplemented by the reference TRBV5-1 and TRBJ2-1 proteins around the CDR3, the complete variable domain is KAGVTQTPRYLIKTRGQQVTLSCSPISGHRSVSWYQQTPGQGLQFLFEYFSETQRNKGNFPGRFSGRQFSNSRSEMNVSTLELGDSALYLCASSLEGYSAVSYNEQFFGPGTRLTVL.